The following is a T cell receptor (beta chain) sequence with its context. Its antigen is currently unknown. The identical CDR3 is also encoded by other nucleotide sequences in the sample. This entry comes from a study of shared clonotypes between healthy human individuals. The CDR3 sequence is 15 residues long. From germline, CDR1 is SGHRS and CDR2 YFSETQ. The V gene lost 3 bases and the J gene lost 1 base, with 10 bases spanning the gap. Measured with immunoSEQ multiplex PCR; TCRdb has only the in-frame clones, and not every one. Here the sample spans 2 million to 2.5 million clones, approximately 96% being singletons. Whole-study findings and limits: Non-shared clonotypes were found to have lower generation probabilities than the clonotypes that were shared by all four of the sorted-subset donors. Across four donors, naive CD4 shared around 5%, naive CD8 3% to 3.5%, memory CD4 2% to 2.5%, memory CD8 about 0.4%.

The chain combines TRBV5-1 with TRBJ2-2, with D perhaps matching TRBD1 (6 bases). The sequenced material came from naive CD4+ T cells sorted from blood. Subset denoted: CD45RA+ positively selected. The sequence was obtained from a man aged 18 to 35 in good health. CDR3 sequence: CASSWSTGNTGELFF. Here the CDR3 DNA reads TGCGCCAGCAGCTGGTCGACAGGGAACACCGGGGAGCTGTTTTTT.